Shown below are 20 T cell receptor beta chains from a single sample sequenced in a study of blood T cell repertoires in COVID-19. Sequencing used immunoSEQ multiplex PCR; TCRdb keeps in-frame clones, though not all of them. This sample has a few hundred thousand clones; around 88% occur once, and the top ten carry roughly 12%. Specimen: peripheral blood. Every receptor here comes from a woman aged 45-60 years with COVID-19, enrolled during active disease.

This clone came up once. V gene TRBV9 combines with J gene TRBJ2-1, with TRBD2 as a possible D gene (5 bases). V lost 1 base, J lost 0 bases, and 8 bases lay in between. CDR1 is SGDLS and CDR2 is YYNGEE in the germline V gene. This CDR3 spans 15 amino acids. CDR3 amino acids: CASSVSDFSYNEQFF. CDR3 nucleotide sequence: TGTGCCAGCAGCGTATCGGACTTCTCCTACAATGAGCAGTTCTTC. Drawing the rest from reference TRBV9 and TRBJ2-1, the complete variable domain is DSGVTQTPKHLITATGQRVTLRCSPRSGDLSVYWYQQSLDQGLQFLIQYYNGEERAKGNILERFSAQQFPDLHSELNLSSLELGDSALYFCASSVSDFSYNEQFFGPGTRLTVL.

The V gene is TRBV30, the J gene TRBJ1-2, with a weak D call TRBD1 (5 bases). Germline V gene data show CDR1 as GTSNPN and CDR2 as SVGIG (reference sequence). Trimming cost V 2 bases and J 4 bases, with 17 bases left between them. This CDR3 has 15 amino acids. Written as DNA, the CDR3 is TGTGCCTGGAGTTCGGGACTCTCGGAGGGCTATGGCTACACCTTC. It encodes CAWSSGLSEGYGYTF.

The chain employs TRBV29-1 and TRBJ1-1, with a weak D call TRBD1 (5 bases). V lost 7 bases and J 2 bases, leaving 8 bases between the germline ends. This CDR3 has 11 amino acids. CDR1 and CDR2 (germline): SQVTM, ANQGSEA. The CDR3 DNA sequence: TGCAGCGAGACAGCCAACACTGAAGCTTTCTTT. Protein product: CSETANTEAFF.

V and J are TRBV27 and TRBJ2-3, with 7 bases aligning to TRBD2. V was clipped by 5 bases and J by 6 bases; unmatched bases: 11. Germline CDR1 reads MNHEY; CDR2 reads SMNVEV (reference sequence). The CDR3 extends over 15 amino acids. Written as DNA, the CDR3 is TGTGCCAGCAGTAACACACCACCCGGGAGGGATACGCAGTATTTT. Protein: CASSNTPPGRDTQYF.

This chain uses TRBV7-8 with TRBJ1-2; TRBD1 is a possible D gene (5 bases). V dropped 1 base and J dropped 5 bases, with 20 bases sitting between them. Germline CDR1 is SGHVS and CDR2 is FQNEAQ. The CDR3 loop spans 17 amino acids. Written as DNA, the CDR3 is TGTGCCAGCAGCTTAGATTTGGTTGGGGCAGGGTGGTATGGCTACACCTTC. As protein: CASSLDLVGAGWYGYTF.

The chain recombines TRBV12-3 or TRBV12-4 with TRBJ1-2; TRBD1 agrees at 8 bases. V gave up 5 bases and J gave up 8 bases; unmatched junction bases: 7. This CDR3 has 13 residues. CDR3 DNA: TGTGCCAGCAGTCCCCACAGGGGGGGAGGCTACACCTTC. Protein product: CASSPHRGGGYTF.

The J gene is TRBJ2-1, the V gene TRBV7-9; a possible D gene is TRBD2 (6 bases). The V gene's germline CDR1 is SEHNR and CDR2 FQNEAQ (reference sequence). V lost 1 base and J 4 bases, leaving 14 bases between the germline ends. This CDR3 region has 16 residues. The CDR3 DNA reads TGTGCCAGCAGCTTAGGGGCCGGGGGATTATACAATGAGCAGTTCTTC. Its translation: CASSLGAGGLYNEQFF. The full variable domain, with the rest looked up from reference TRBV7-9 and TRBJ2-1, is DTGVSQNPRHKITKRGQNVTFRCDPISEHNRLYWYRQTLGQGPEFLTYFQNEAQLEKSRLLSDRFSAERPKGSFSTLEIQRTEQGDSAMYLCASSLGAGGLYNEQFFGPGTRLTVL.

V usage is TRBV12-5 and J usage is TRBJ2-3; possibly TRBD1 for D (6 bases). The CDR3 spans 15 residues. The V end lost 1 base, the J end lost 2 bases, and 10 bases lay between the germline ends. CDR1 and CDR2 from the germline V gene are LGHNT and FRNRAP. The CDR3 spells CASGLGQVNTDTQYF. The CDR3 DNA follows: TGTGCTAGTGGTTTGGGACAGGTTAACACAGATACGCAGTATTTT.

This clone was detected only a few times. This chain connects TRBV6-5 to TRBJ1-1; perhaps TRBD1 as D (5 bases). CDR3 length: 11 amino acids. Germline V gene data show CDR1 as MNHEY and CDR2 as SVGAGI. The ends were cut back, 10 bases at V and 5 bases at J, with 11 bases in the middle. CDR3 loop: CATKGVTEAFF. The CDR3 bases are TGTGCCACGAAAGGGGTAACTGAAGCTTTCTTT.

The sample holds a few counts of this clone. As DNA, the CDR3 is TGCAGCGTTGGGGGGGATTACACAGATACGCAGTATTTT. Its translation is CSVGGDYTDTQYF. This chain connects TRBV29-1 to TRBJ2-3; a weak D match, TRBD2 (6 bases). V lost 4 bases, J lost 2 bases, and 10 bases lay in between. This CDR3 comprises 13 residues. Germline CDR1 SQVTM, CDR2 ANQGSEA.

The chain employs TRBV5-8 and TRBJ1-4; no definite D call. The CDR3 is 14 amino acids. The germline CDR1 and CDR2 sequences are SGHTS and YDEGEE. V lost 1 base to trimming and J lost 7 bases, with 11 bases between them. CDR3 nucleotide sequence: TGTGCCAGCAGCTTGCTCAGCGAAATTGAAAAACTGTTTTTT. Translating it yields CASSLLSEIEKLFF.

CDR3 sequence reads: CASSPRTGVMNTEAFF. CDR3 bases: TGTGCCAGCAGCCCTAGGACAGGGGTCATGAACACTGAAGCTTTCTTT. The V and J genes are TRBV7-9 and TRBJ1-1; 9 nucleotides agree with TRBD1. From germline, CDR1 is SEHNR and CDR2 FQNEAQ (reference sequence). J lost 0 bases, V lost 5 bases, and 7 bases had no gene match. The CDR3 totals 16 residues.

The chain joins TRBV19 to TRBJ2-1; D is possibly TRBD1 (6 bases). The CDR3 spans 15 residues. The ends were cut back, 5 bases at V and 3 bases at J, with 14 bases in the middle. Per germline, CDR1 LNHDA and CDR2 SQIVND (reference sequence). The CDR3 sequence is CASSATGTLYNEQFF. In nucleotides, the CDR3 is TGTGCCAGTAGTGCTACCGGGACACTCTACAATGAGCAGTTCTTC.

The chain combines TRBV5-1 with TRBJ2-3; the D gene is possibly TRBD1 (6 bases). The CDR3 contains 14 residues. CDR1 and CDR2 (germline): SGHRS, YFSETQ. Deletions cut 4 bases from V and 0 bases from J, with 9 bases between. This chain's CDR3 is CASSPGDSTDTQYF. CDR3 bases: TGCGCCAGCAGCCCAGGGGACAGCACAGATACGCAGTATTTT. The whole variable domain, remainder taken from reference TRBV5-1 and TRBJ2-3, is KAGVTQTPRYLIKTRGQQVTLSCSPISGHRSVSWYQQTPGQGLQFLFEYFSETQRNKGNFPGRFSGRQFSNSRSEMNVSTLELGDSALYLCASSPGDSTDTQYFGPGTRLTVL.

V is TRBV5-4 and J is TRBJ2-1; 11 nucleotides align to TRBD2. This CDR3 comprises 16 residues. CDR1 is SGHNT, CDR2 YYREEE, per germline (reference sequence). The ends lost 4 bases at V and 5 bases at J; junction bases unmatched: 8. CDR3 in amino acids: CASSGPGLAVNNEQFF. The CDR3 DNA reads as TGTGCCAGCAGCGGGCCGGGACTAGCGGTTAACAATGAGCAGTTCTTC.

This clone was recorded only once. This sequence joins TRBV9 and TRBJ2-2; 7 nucleotides match TRBD1. V shed 4 bases, J shed 6 bases, and the junction held 9 bases outside the gene matches. Per germline, CDR1 SGDLS and CDR2 YYNGEE. The CDR3 has 15 amino acids. The CDR3: CASSLQTGSAGELFF. CDR3 bases: TGTGCCAGCAGCCTTCAGACAGGGTCGGCCGGGGAGCTGTTTTTT.

This clone was seen only a few times. CDR3: CASSELANYGYTF. CDR3 DNA: TGTGCCAGCAGTGAACTTGCTAACTATGGCTACACCTTC. This chain joins TRBV6-1 and TRBJ1-2; no definite D call. Germline loops: CDR1 MNHNS, CDR2 SASEGT. Trimming stripped 2 bases from V and 0 bases from J, with 4 bases between. The CDR3 is 13 residues long.

J is TRBJ2-7 and V is TRBV15, with 9 bases lining up with TRBD1. The CDR3 is made up of 15 amino acids. Trimming took 3 bases from V and 7 from J; bases not matched to a gene: 10. Looked up from germline, CDR1 is LNHNV and CDR2 is YYDKDF (reference sequence). The CDR3 loop is CATSSGSGQGDEQYF. DNA of the CDR3: TGTGCCACCAGCAGCGGTTCGGGACAGGGTGATGAGCAGTACTTC.

The chain recombines TRBV10-2 with TRBJ1-5; D gene unclear. Germline V CDR1 and CDR2: WSHSY, SAAADI. V was trimmed by 0 bases and J by 7 bases, leaving 13 bases between them. The CDR3 extends over 15 amino acids. The DNA for the CDR3 is TGCGCCAGCAGTGAGTCGGGAGGGCTAGGGCAGCCCCAGCATTTT. Encoded protein: CASSESGGLGQPQHF.

This rearrangement joins TRBV9 to TRBJ2-1, with D maybe TRBD2 (5 bases). The CDR3 contains 14 residues. Germline values: CDR1 SGDLS, CDR2 YYNGEE. Trimming took off 0 bases at V and 6 bases at J, with 10 bases between the two ends. CDR3 DNA: TGTGCCAGCAGCGTAGGAGCGGACCCCAATGAGCAGTTCTTC. It codes for CASSVGADPNEQFF.